These 9 T cell receptor beta chains share one sample of origin, sequenced in a study of tumor-infiltrating lymphocytes in primary liver carcinoma. Unsorted bulk tissue, about 19-30 mg of it, served as the source for co-extraction of RNA and DNA. Researchers generated TCR beta cDNA from around 0.55 ug of total RNA, relying on a constant-region primer. The TCR beta library was amplified through three nested multiplex PCR rounds in a modified ARM-PCR procedure. The first two PCR rounds used TRBV1-TRBV30 forward primers with a C-beta reverse primer, about 10 cycles each. A single record per CDR3 protein comes from TCRdb applying MiXCR to the multiplex PCR reads. The repertoire holds around 71,000 distinct CDR3 sequences, with around 75% as singletons. The material sequenced was liver tumor tissue from sampling region 4. Subset denoted: tumor region T4, right-lateral pole. These receptors were taken from a woman aged 55-69 years with primary liver carcinoma and hepatitis B virus infection.

This clonotype appeared many times. The rearrangement joins TRBV5-6 to TRBJ1-2; possible D gene TRBD1, 6 bases. The CDR3 runs 16 residues. Germline-derived CDR1 and CDR2 are SGHDT and YYEEEE. Trimming took off 2 bases at V and 4 bases at J, with 18 bases between the two ends. The CDR3 nucleotides are TGTGCCAGCAGCTTTTCGTCGTCGCGCAGGGGCTATGGCTACACCTTC. It encodes CASSFSSSRRGYGYTF.

About this clonotype itself: The junction shows a germline mismatch at one end, possibly a read error. This chain uses TRBV4-1 with TRBJ1-3, with D perhaps matching TRBD1 (5 bases). CDR1 MGHRA and CDR2 YSYEKL come from the germline V gene. The CDR3 covers 13 residues. The CDR3: CASSATRGDTTYF. The CDR3 nucleotides are TGCGCCAGCAGCGCAACCCGGGGCGACACCACATATTTT.

Worth noting for this clonotype: One junction end disagrees with the germline gene, perhaps due to a read error. This chain uses TRBV11-2 with TRBJ2-7; maybe TRBD2 (5 bases). The CDR3 runs 16 residues. From germline, CDR1 is SGHAT and CDR2 FQNNGV. The DNA of the CDR3 is TGTGCCAGCAGCTACGGCGGAAAGACCTCGGGAAGCGAACAGTATTTC. Translation: CASSYGGKTSGSEQYF.

With respect to this clonotype: At one boundary the junction diverges from the germline segment, which might be a read error. The chain recombines TRBV11-3 with TRBJ2-7, with 12 positions matching TRBD1. Germline loops: CDR1 SGHNT, CDR2 YENEEA. CDR3 length equals 15 residues. CDR3 protein: CISSLGTGGSLEQYF. The CDR3 DNA follows: TGCATCAGCAGCTTAGGGACAGGGGGCTCCCTCGAACAGTACTTC.

The chain joins TRBV11-2 to TRBJ2-3; 9 bases line up with TRBD1. Germline CDR1 reads SGHAT; CDR2 reads FQNNGV. This CDR3 comprises 16 residues. V shed 8 bases and J 6 bases; nucleotides not matched to a gene: 15. CDR3 sequence (DNA): TGTGCCAGCGGCTCCACCCGGTTACAGGGGGCGGATACGCAGTATTTT. Translating it yields CASGSTRLQGADTQYF.

The chain employs TRBV19 and TRBJ2-5; D gene unclear. The CDR3 has 14 residues. Germline CDR1 LNHDA, CDR2 SQIVND (reference sequence). Trimming removed 8 bases from V and 1 base from J, with 14 bases in between. For the CDR3, the DNA is TGTGCCAGTGCTCCCCAGCGTTCCCAAGAGACCCAGTACTTC. It translates to CASAPQRSQETQYF.

Concerning this clonotype itself: One junction end does not reproduce the germline sequence, and a read error may be involved. The chain combines TRBV12-3 or TRBV12-4 with TRBJ2-5, with a weak D call TRBD1 (6 bases). The CDR3 extends over 15 amino acids. Written as DNA, the CDR3 is TGTACCAGCAGTTTCGGGACAAGGGATTTAGAGACCCAGTACTTC. Amino acid sequence: CTSSFGTRDLETQYF.

About this clonotype: This likely comes from a read error, as the CDR3 has no conserved phenylalanine or tryptophan at its end. The genes are TRBV6-1 and TRBJ2-3; TRBD2 aligns across 9 bases. This CDR3 has 17 residues. V gave up 4 bases and J gave up 5 bases; unmatched junction bases: 13. The germline V gene has CDR1 MNHNS and CDR2 SASEGT. The CDR3 sequence: CASSGQPSGNPGDTQYS. The CDR3 DNA reads TGTGCCAGCAGTGGACAACCTAGCGGGAACCCTGGAGATACGCAGTATTCT.

V usage is TRBV4-1 and J usage is TRBJ2-1; 8 bases are shared with TRBD2. The V and J ends lost 0 bases and 8 bases, in that order; junction bases with no gene match: 18. CDR1 is MGHRA and CDR2 is YSYEKL in the germline V gene. The CDR3 loop spans 19 amino acids. The CDR3: CASSQDSPTVGTRGYEQFF. In DNA form, the CDR3 reads TGCGCCAGCAGCCAAGACTCACCAACGGTAGGGACTAGGGGATATGAGCAGTTCTTC.